These 18 T cell receptor beta chains were all obtained from the same sample, sequenced in a study of cytomegalovirus exposure and HLA in healthy donors. 13 Jbeta primers and 60 Vbeta primers were used for the PCR. TCRdb's copy holds only in-frame clones and misses some; the assay was immunoSEQ multiplex PCR. The sample records roughly 120,000 clones, about 70% being singletons. The sequencing sample was made of PBMCs. The source is a middle-aged woman in good health and CMV-seronegative.

The V call is TRBV19, the J call TRBJ1-5, with D unresolved. The CDR3 is 15 residues long. V dropped 6 bases and J dropped 4 bases, with 16 bases sitting between them. Germline CDR1 LNHDA, CDR2 SQIVND (reference sequence). CDR3 sequence (DNA): TGTGCCAGTAGCCCGGGGAAGCCCGGGAATCAGCCCCAGCATTTT. This gives the protein CASSPGKPGNQPQHF.

The chain carries TRBV27 and TRBJ2-7, with 13 bases matching TRBD2. Germline CDR1 reads MNHEY; CDR2 reads SMNVEV (reference sequence). The trim removed 5 bases at V and 6 bases at J, leaving 4 bases unmatched. The length of the CDR3 is 14 residues. In nucleotides, the CDR3 is TGTGCCAGCAGTGCGGGACTAGCGGGGACCGAGCAGTACTTC. Its translation is CASSAGLAGTEQYF.

A few counts support this clone. The chain carries TRBV29-1 and TRBJ2-1; a possible D gene is TRBD1 (6 bases). The CDR3 runs 13 residues. The ends were cut back, 8 bases at V and 9 bases at J, with 20 bases in the middle. Per germline, CDR1 SQVTM and CDR2 ANQGSEA. The CDR3 coding sequence is TGCAGCTTTGGGGGCCAGGTAATGAGTGAGCAGTTCTTC. It encodes CSFGGQVMSEQFF.

This clone was counted once. V and J are TRBV5-4 and TRBJ2-1; D gene ambiguous. The CDR3 length is 13 residues. The ends were cut back, 4 bases at V and 9 bases at J, with 14 bases in the middle. Germline V gives CDR1 SGHNT, CDR2 YYREEE (reference sequence). CDR3 in amino acids: CASSEVGFAEQFF. The CDR3 DNA follows: TGTGCCAGCAGCGAGGTCGGGTTCGCTGAGCAGTTCTTC.

The chain couples TRBV6-1 to TRBJ2-6; D gene uncertain. Germline CDR1 reads MNHNS; CDR2 reads SASEGT. This CDR3 has 16 residues. V was shortened by 0 bases and J by 4 bases, with 10 bases between the two germline ends. The CDR3 DNA follows: TGTGCCAGCAGTGAAGCGTTGGCGAGGGGGGCCAACGTCCTGACTTTC. This sequence encodes CASSEALARGANVLTF.

V usage is TRBV5-6 and J usage is TRBJ1-3; D not resolved. Germline V lookup: CDR1 SGHDT, CDR2 YYEEEE. V lost 2 bases to trimming and J lost 0 bases, with 12 bases between them. The CDR3 spans 16 residues. CDR3 sequence reads: CASSLNPGYSGNTIYF. As DNA, the CDR3 is TGTGCCAGCAGCTTAAACCCGGGTTACTCTGGAAACACCATATATTTT.

The genes are TRBV7-8 and TRBJ1-1; D remains unclear. Germline-derived CDR1 and CDR2 are SGHVS and FQNEAQ. CDR3 length equals 13 residues. The V end lost 1 base, the J end lost 1 base, and 4 bases lay between the germline ends. The CDR3 DNA reads as TGTGCCAGCAGCTTAGACAGGAACACTGAAGCTTTCTTT. Its protein is CASSLDRNTEAFF.

The chain carries TRBV6-1 and TRBJ1-2; D possibly corresponds to TRBD1 (5 bases). The CDR3 is 14 amino acids. Trimming shortened V by 7 bases and J by 1 base, and 13 bases separated the two germline ends. Germline CDR1 MNHNS, CDR2 SASEGT. The CDR3 reads CASMARANNYGYTF. The CDR3 bases are TGTGCCAGCATGGCCAGGGCCAATAACTATGGCTACACCTTC.

The chain has TRBV7-2 and TRBJ2-7; TRBD1 might be the D (7 bases). The germline CDR1 and CDR2 sequences are SGHTA and FQGNSA. V shed 3 bases and J shed 1 base, with 10 bases lying between them. The CDR3 covers 14 residues. Written as DNA, the CDR3 is TGTGCCAGCAGCTTCAGGGGGGAATCCTACGAGCAGTACTTC. Translated: CASSFRGESYEQYF.

As concerns this clone: This sample includes further DNA sequences coding for the same CDR3. The chain joins TRBV28 to TRBJ2-7; D possibly corresponds to TRBD2 (6 bases). Trimming stripped 1 base from V and 2 bases from J, with 9 bases between. The V gene's germline CDR1 is MDHEN and CDR2 SYDVKM. This CDR3 is 14 amino acids long. The CDR3 DNA reads as TGTGCCAGCAGTTTATCCGCGGGAACCTACGAGCAGTACTTC. Translation gives CASSLSAGTYEQYF.

This chain uses TRBV4-2 with TRBJ2-5; weak D call: TRBD2 (5 bases). V was trimmed by 0 bases and J by 7 bases, leaving 15 bases between them. The CDR3 length is 15 residues. CDR1 is LGHNA and CDR2 is YNFKEQ in the germline V gene. Here the CDR3 reads CASSQDLGFGGTQYF. CDR3 DNA sequence: TGTGCCAGCAGCCAAGATTTAGGTTTCGGAGGGACCCAGTACTTC.

The V and J genes are TRBV28 and TRBJ1-3; D uncertain. V was shortened by 5 bases and J by 4 bases, with 12 bases between the two germline ends. This CDR3 has 14 residues. Germline CDR1 MDHEN, CDR2 SYDVKM. The CDR3 spells CASSTGIGGNTIYF. In DNA form, the CDR3 reads TGTGCCAGCAGTACCGGGATCGGAGGAAACACCATATATTTT. The whole variable domain, remainder taken from reference TRBV28 and TRBJ1-3, is DVKVTQSSRYLVKRTGEKVFLECVQDMDHENMFWYRQDPGLGLRLIYFSYDVKMKEKGDIPEGYSVSREKKERFSLILESASTNQTSMYLCASSTGIGGNTIYFGEGSWLTVV.

This clone was observed a few times. V usage is TRBV4-3 and J usage is TRBJ2-1; TRBD2 matches at 12 bases. Losses at the gene ends were 1 base for V and 4 bases for J; bases not matched to a gene: 5. Per germline, CDR1 LGHNA and CDR2 YSLEER. This CDR3 has 17 residues. The CDR3 loop is CASSQARGTSGYNEQFF. CDR3 nucleotides: TGCGCCAGCAGCCAAGCCCGTGGGACTAGCGGGTACAATGAGCAGTTCTTC.

This chain connects TRBV29-1 to TRBJ2-5, with 10 positions matching TRBD1. The V segment lost 4 bases and the J segment 5 bases; nucleotides outside the gene matches: 7. The CDR3 is 14 residues long. Germline CDR1 and CDR2: SQVTM and ANQGSEA. CDR3 sequence: CSVAAGTGVETQYF. In DNA, the CDR3 is TGCAGCGTTGCCGCTGGGACAGGGGTGGAGACCCAGTACTTC.

This rearrangement joins TRBV27 to TRBJ2-1, with D maybe TRBD2 (6 bases). The CDR3 is 16 residues long. V lost 4 bases, J lost 8 bases, and 21 bases lay in between. Germline CDR1 and CDR2: MNHEY and SMNVEV (reference sequence). The CDR3 coding sequence is TGTGCCAGCAGTTGGAGGGGCCCTGTCTACGGCGATGAGCAGTTCTTC. As protein: CASSWRGPVYGDEQFF.

The V gene is TRBV7-2, the J gene TRBJ2-7; 12 nucleotides match TRBD2. Germline values: CDR1 SGHTA, CDR2 FQGNSA. V lost 2 bases to trimming and J lost 13 bases; unmatched junction nucleotides: 3. CDR3 size: 12 residues. The CDR3 spells CASSLRTSGVYF. DNA for the CDR3: TGTGCCAGCAGCTTACGGACTAGCGGGGTATACTTC.

The chain carries TRBV4-3 and TRBJ1-2; unclear D gene. The CDR3 covers 14 residues. The germline V gene has CDR1 LGHNA and CDR2 YSLEER. V was shortened by 2 bases and J by 4 bases, with 11 bases between the two germline ends. CDR3 coding DNA: TGCGCCAGCAGCCAAACCACAGAGACCTATGGCTACACCTTC. Protein: CASSQTTETYGYTF.

The rearrangement links TRBV5-4 to TRBJ1-6; maybe TRBD1 (6 bases). Germline V gene sequence: CDR1 SGHNT, CDR2 YYREEE (reference sequence). The CDR3 sequence is 16 residues long. V was pared by 1 base and J by 6 bases, with 14 bases between. The CDR3 sequence is CASSLRAGAGNSPLHF. CDR3 nucleotides: TGTGCCAGCAGCTTGCGTGCAGGGGCGGGTAATTCACCCCTCCACTTT. The full variable domain, in which reference TRBV5-4 and TRBJ1-6 provide the parts outside the CDR3, is ETGVTQSPTHLIKTRGQQVTLRCSSQSGHNTVSWYQQALGQGPQFIFQYYREEENGRGNFPPRFSGLQFPNYSSELNVNALELDDSALYLCASSLRAGAGNSPLHFGNGTRLTVT.